These T cell receptor beta chains were read from a single sample in a study of blood T cell repertoires in COVID-19. The protocol was immunoSEQ multiplex PCR, while the TCRdb copy is restricted to in-frame clones and leaves out a portion. The sample includes a few hundred thousand clones, about 90% seen only once; the top ten take 1.9%. The sequenced sample consisted of PBMCs or T cells enriched from blood (not recorded which). The source of these receptors is a woman between 55 and 75 years old who had recovered from COVID-19. Both conserved end residues are part of each CDR3. Fields, in order: J gene, V gene, D gene, clone size, CDR3 DNA, CDR3 protein. D genes are given only for firm matches. Size tells how often a clone was seen (once, few, many) or the class of an expanded clone, and some rows leave it out.

j_call: TRBJ1-2
v_call: TRBV2
d_call: TRBD1
clone_size: -
cdr3_nt: TGTGCCAGCAGTTTTTGGGACAGGGGGGTTGGCTACACCTTC
cdr3_aa: CASSFWDRGVGYTF

j_call: TRBJ2-7
v_call: TRBV19
d_call: TRBD1
clone_size: -
cdr3_nt: TGTGCCAGTACCCTGACAGGGGTCAGCTACGAGCAGTACTTC
cdr3_aa: CASTLTGVSYEQYF

j_call: TRBJ2-7
v_call: TRBV19
d_call: TRBD1
clone_size: once
cdr3_nt: TGTGCCAGTAGGTGGACAGGGGGGAGCTCCTACGAGCAGTACTTC
cdr3_aa: CASRWTGGSSYEQYF

j_call: TRBJ2-7
v_call: TRBV6-5
d_call: -
clone_size: few
cdr3_nt: TGTGCCAGCAGTTCCGAACGAGGGGGCGAGCAGTACTTC
cdr3_aa: CASSSERGGEQYF

j_call: TRBJ1-2
v_call: TRBV11-3
d_call: -
clone_size: once
cdr3_nt: TGTGCCAGCAGCTCTAATTACTATGGCTACACCTTC
cdr3_aa: CASSSNYYGYTF

j_call: TRBJ2-7
v_call: TRBV4-1
d_call: -
clone_size: -
cdr3_nt: TGCGCCAGCAGCCAAGAAACCACCGGGACATGGTCCGGCGAGCAGTACTTC
cdr3_aa: CASSQETTGTWSGEQYF

j_call: TRBJ1-3
v_call: TRBV19
d_call: TRBD1
clone_size: -
cdr3_nt: TGTGCCAGTAGTTTTTTCACCGGGACAGTGGGAAACACCATATATTTT
cdr3_aa: CASSFFTGTVGNTIYF

j_call: TRBJ1-5
v_call: TRBV30
d_call: -
clone_size: -
cdr3_nt: TGTGCCTGGAGTGTAGGGGATTATAGCAATCAGCCCCAGCATTTT
cdr3_aa: CAWSVGDYSNQPQHF

j_call: TRBJ1-2
v_call: TRBV28
d_call: -
clone_size: -
cdr3_nt: TGTGCCAGCAGTTTATCCGACTATGGCTACACCTTC
cdr3_aa: CASSLSDYGYTF

j_call: TRBJ1-3
v_call: TRBV3-1/TRBV3-2
d_call: -
clone_size: -
cdr3_nt: TGTGCCAGCAGCCAGACGGACGGAGGTCTAGGTGGAAACACCATATATTTT
cdr3_aa: CASSQTDGGLGGNTIYF

j_call: TRBJ2-2
v_call: TRBV28
d_call: -
clone_size: -
cdr3_nt: TGTGCCAGCAGCACTTCGGGGCGGGGCCTTTTCAACACCGGGGAGCTGTTTTTT
cdr3_aa: CASSTSGRGLFNTGELFF

j_call: TRBJ1-2
v_call: TRBV27
d_call: -
clone_size: -
cdr3_nt: TGTGCCAGCAGTTGGACAGCAAAAAGGGGCTACACCTTC
cdr3_aa: CASSWTAKRGYTF

j_call: TRBJ2-7
v_call: TRBV4-1
d_call: TRBD1
clone_size: -
cdr3_nt: TGCGCCAGCAGCCTACGGACAGGGGAGACCTACGAGCAGTACTTC
cdr3_aa: CASSLRTGETYEQYF

j_call: TRBJ1-3
v_call: TRBV12-3/TRBV12-4
d_call: -
clone_size: -
cdr3_nt: TGTGCCACCAGACGGGGGGGTGAGGACACCATATATTTT
cdr3_aa: CATRRGGEDTIYF

j_call: TRBJ1-4
v_call: TRBV3-1/TRBV3-2
d_call: -
clone_size: -
cdr3_nt: TGTGCCAGCAGCCGACAGGTCAATGAAAAACTGTTTTTT
cdr3_aa: CASSRQVNEKLFF

j_call: TRBJ2-1
v_call: TRBV9
d_call: -
clone_size: -
cdr3_nt: TGTGCCAGCAGCACAACCGGGACAAATGAGCAGTTCTTC
cdr3_aa: CASSTTGTNEQFF

j_call: TRBJ1-6
v_call: TRBV6-1
d_call: -
clone_size: -
cdr3_nt: TGTGCCAGCAGTGTAGTGCGGAGGAGGGCGAATTCACCCCTCCACTTT
cdr3_aa: CASSVVRRRANSPLHF

j_call: TRBJ2-1
v_call: TRBV11-2
d_call: -
clone_size: once
cdr3_nt: TGTGCCAGCCGAATCCCTAGGTTCCAGGGGCGATACAACAATGAGCAGTTCTTC
cdr3_aa: CASRIPRFQGRYNNEQFF

j_call: TRBJ2-7
v_call: TRBV10-3
d_call: TRBD2
clone_size: -
cdr3_nt: TGTGCCATCAGTGAGTCGAAGGGTTCAGCGGGGGCCTACGAGCAGTACTTC
cdr3_aa: CAISESKGSAGAYEQYF

j_call: TRBJ2-1
v_call: TRBV11-2
d_call: -
clone_size: once
cdr3_nt: TGTGCCAGCAGCTTAGTGTCCCTCGAATTGCGGGATCGTCCGGATGAGCAGTTCTTC
cdr3_aa: CASSLVSLELRDRPDEQFF

j_call: TRBJ2-3
v_call: TRBV5-1
d_call: TRBD2
clone_size: -
cdr3_nt: TGCGCCAGCGGTCTCGTGGGGACTAGCGGGGGGGCAGAGGATACGCAGTATTTT
cdr3_aa: CASGLVGTSGGAEDTQYF

j_call: TRBJ2-7
v_call: TRBV7-2
d_call: TRBD1
clone_size: few
cdr3_nt: TGTGCCAGCAGTAGGGACAGGGTCGACGAGCAGTACTTC
cdr3_aa: CASSRDRVDEQYF

j_call: TRBJ1-1
v_call: TRBV12-3/TRBV12-4
d_call: -
clone_size: -
cdr3_nt: TGTGCCAGCATGATGTGGGGGCACACTGAAGCTTTCTTT
cdr3_aa: CASMMWGHTEAFF

j_call: TRBJ2-6
v_call: TRBV6-1
d_call: -
clone_size: -
cdr3_nt: TGTGCCAGCAGTGAAGACAGGGATGGGTCTGGGGCCAACGTCCTGACTTTC
cdr3_aa: CASSEDRDGSGANVLTF

j_call: TRBJ1-5
v_call: TRBV18
d_call: -
clone_size: few
cdr3_nt: TGTGCCACCTGGGGGGGGCGATCGGATCAGCCCCAGCATTTT
cdr3_aa: CATWGGRSDQPQHF

j_call: TRBJ2-5
v_call: TRBV5-4
d_call: -
clone_size: -
cdr3_nt: TGTGCCAGCAGAGACGGCGGGAAAGAGACCCAGTACTTC
cdr3_aa: CASRDGGKETQYF

j_call: TRBJ2-1
v_call: TRBV13
d_call: TRBD2
clone_size: -
cdr3_nt: TGTGCCAGCAGCCCGATAGGACTAGCGGGAGCCTACAATGAGCAGTTCTTC
cdr3_aa: CASSPIGLAGAYNEQFF

j_call: TRBJ1-1
v_call: TRBV6-1
d_call: -
clone_size: -
cdr3_nt: TGTGCCAGCAGTGAAGCGGGTGAGGGAACTGAAGCTTTCTTT
cdr3_aa: CASSEAGEGTEAFF

j_call: TRBJ2-4
v_call: TRBV7-6
d_call: -
clone_size: -
cdr3_nt: TGTGCCAGCAGCTTAGGGGACGGGGGAAACATTCAGTACTTC
cdr3_aa: CASSLGDGGNIQYF

j_call: TRBJ2-7
v_call: TRBV28
d_call: TRBD1
clone_size: -
cdr3_nt: TGTGCCAGCAGCAAATCCGGGACAGTATGGCACGAGCAGTACTTC
cdr3_aa: CASSKSGTVWHEQYF

j_call: TRBJ2-1
v_call: TRBV30
d_call: -
clone_size: -
cdr3_nt: TGTGCCTGGAAGTTGACGGGGAGCTACAATGAGCAGTTCTTC
cdr3_aa: CAWKLTGSYNEQFF

j_call: TRBJ2-5
v_call: TRBV28
d_call: -
clone_size: -
cdr3_nt: TGTGCCAGCAGTTCCCCCCCCGAAGAGACCCAGTACTTC
cdr3_aa: CASSSPPEETQYF

j_call: TRBJ1-4
v_call: TRBV2
d_call: -
clone_size: -
cdr3_nt: TGTGCCAGCAGGGCCGTTACAGGGTGGAGTGAAAAACTGTTTTTT
cdr3_aa: CASRAVTGWSEKLFF

j_call: TRBJ1-2
v_call: TRBV11-2
d_call: TRBD1
clone_size: -
cdr3_nt: TGTGCCAGCAGACCTACAGGGGACTATGGCTACACCTTC
cdr3_aa: CASRPTGDYGYTF

j_call: TRBJ1-3
v_call: TRBV21-1
d_call: -
clone_size: -
cdr3_nt: TGTGCCAGCAGCGCTGGACAGGGGAGGTTTTGTGGAAACACCATATATTTT
cdr3_aa: CASSAGQGRFCGNTIYF

j_call: TRBJ1-4
v_call: TRBV6-5
d_call: -
clone_size: -
cdr3_nt: TGTGCCAGCAGGGCAGCCGGGGGGCTACATGAAAAACTGTTTTTT
cdr3_aa: CASRAAGGLHEKLFF

j_call: TRBJ1-6
v_call: TRBV28
d_call: TRBD1
clone_size: -
cdr3_nt: TGTGCCAGCTGGACAGGGTCGGGTTCACCCCTCCACTTT
cdr3_aa: CASWTGSGSPLHF

j_call: TRBJ1-6
v_call: TRBV28
d_call: -
clone_size: -
cdr3_nt: TGTGCCAGCAGGGGGCCCCCGGACGGCTCCTATAATTCACCCCTCCACTTT
cdr3_aa: CASRGPPDGSYNSPLHF

j_call: TRBJ2-2
v_call: TRBV30
d_call: -
clone_size: -
cdr3_nt: TGTGCCTGGAGTAGGGCGGAGGGAAACACCGGGGAGCTGTTTTTT
cdr3_aa: CAWSRAEGNTGELFF

j_call: TRBJ2-5
v_call: TRBV6-6
d_call: TRBD1
clone_size: -
cdr3_nt: TGTGCCAGCAGGGGGAGCACAGGGGGCGCCTTGGAGACCCAGTACTTC
cdr3_aa: CASRGSTGGALETQYF

j_call: TRBJ2-3
v_call: TRBV27
d_call: TRBD1
clone_size: -
cdr3_nt: TGTGCCAGCAGTTTTCCCGGGACAGGGGGCCCAGATACGCAGTATTTT
cdr3_aa: CASSFPGTGGPDTQYF

j_call: TRBJ2-7
v_call: TRBV4-2
d_call: -
clone_size: -
cdr3_nt: TGTGCCAGCAGCCAATCTCCCGGTACAGGCGAGCAGTACTTC
cdr3_aa: CASSQSPGTGEQYF

j_call: TRBJ1-4
v_call: TRBV19
d_call: TRBD1
clone_size: -
cdr3_nt: TGTGCCAGTAGTATCGGACAGGGGAATGAAAAACTGTTTTTT
cdr3_aa: CASSIGQGNEKLFF

j_call: TRBJ2-1
v_call: TRBV5-1
d_call: TRBD1
clone_size: -
cdr3_nt: TGCGCCAGCAGCCCCGGAGGGGACAGGCCCTACAATGAGCAGTTCTTC
cdr3_aa: CASSPGGDRPYNEQFF

j_call: TRBJ1-5
v_call: TRBV28
d_call: -
clone_size: many
cdr3_nt: TGTGCCAGCAGTTTATCGGCCCCTTTCCCCGGGTCTGGCAATCAGCCCCAGCATTTT
cdr3_aa: CASSLSAPFPGSGNQPQHF

j_call: TRBJ1-1
v_call: TRBV28
d_call: -
clone_size: -
cdr3_nt: TGTGCCAGCAGTTTGTCCGCGGTGAACACTGAAGCTTTCTTT
cdr3_aa: CASSLSAVNTEAFF